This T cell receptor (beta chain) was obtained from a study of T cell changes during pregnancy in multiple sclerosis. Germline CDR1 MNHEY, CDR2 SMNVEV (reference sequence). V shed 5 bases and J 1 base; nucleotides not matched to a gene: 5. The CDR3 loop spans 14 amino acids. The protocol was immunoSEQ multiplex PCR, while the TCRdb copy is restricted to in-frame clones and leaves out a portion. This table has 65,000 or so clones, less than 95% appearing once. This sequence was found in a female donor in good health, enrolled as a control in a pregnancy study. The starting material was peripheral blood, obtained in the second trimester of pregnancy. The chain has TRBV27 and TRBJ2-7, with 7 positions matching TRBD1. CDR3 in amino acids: CASSPRQGSYEQYF. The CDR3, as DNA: TGTGCCAGCAGTCCCCGACAGGGTTCCTACGAGCAGTACTTC.